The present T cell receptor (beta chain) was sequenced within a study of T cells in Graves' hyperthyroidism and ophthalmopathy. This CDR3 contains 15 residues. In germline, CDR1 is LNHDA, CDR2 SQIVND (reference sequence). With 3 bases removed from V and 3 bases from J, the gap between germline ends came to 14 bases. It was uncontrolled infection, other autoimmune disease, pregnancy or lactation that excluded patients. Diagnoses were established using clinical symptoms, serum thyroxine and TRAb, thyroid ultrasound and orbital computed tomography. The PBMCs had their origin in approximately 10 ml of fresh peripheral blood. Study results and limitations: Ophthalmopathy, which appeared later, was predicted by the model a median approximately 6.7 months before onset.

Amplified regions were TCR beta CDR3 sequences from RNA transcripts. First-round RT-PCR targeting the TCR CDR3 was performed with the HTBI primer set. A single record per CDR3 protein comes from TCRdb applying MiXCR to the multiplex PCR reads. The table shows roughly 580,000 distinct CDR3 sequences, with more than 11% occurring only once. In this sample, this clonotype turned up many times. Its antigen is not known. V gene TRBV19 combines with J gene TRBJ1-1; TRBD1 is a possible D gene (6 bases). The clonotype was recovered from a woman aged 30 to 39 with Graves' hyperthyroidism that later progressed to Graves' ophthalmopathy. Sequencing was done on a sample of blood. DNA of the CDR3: TGTGCCAGTAGTATGGGATGGGGGCGGGACACTGAAGCTTTCTTT. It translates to CASSMGWGRDTEAFF.